These 25 T cell receptor beta chains were sequenced from one sample in a study of regulatory T cells in long-lasting Graves disease. With iRepertoire HTBI primers and Arm-PCR of CDR3 regions, TCR beta libraries were built. One entry per CDR3 protein results from TCRdb running MiXCR on the multiplex PCR reads. The sample yields around 510,000 distinct CDR3 sequences, around 21% seen once. The time point: persistent/refractory GD, antithyroid drugs over 5 years with positive TRAb. The TCR library was prepared using RNA isolated from PBMCs. Sequencing was performed on peripheral blood mononuclear cells (PBMCs), taken when the disease was refractory, from a patient treated with antithyroid drugs. All receptors derive from a female donor with Graves disease.

This clonotype was detected only a few times. The chain is built from TRBV28 and TRBJ2-3; the D is unclear. V was shortened by 3 bases and J by 0 bases, with 7 bases between the two germline ends. The CDR3 totals 14 residues. Germline assignment: CDR1 MDHEN and CDR2 SYDVKM. CDR3 in amino acids: CASSLTYSTDTQYF. CDR3 nucleotides: TGTGCCAGCAGTTTGACATACAGCACAGATACGCAGTATTTT. Looking up the rest from reference TRBV28 and TRBJ2-3 gives the full variable domain: DVKVTQSSRYLVKRTGEKVFLECVQDMDHENMFWYRQDPGLGLRLIYFSYDVKMKEKGDIPEGYSVSREKKERFSLILESASTNQTSMYLCASSLTYSTDTQYFGPGTRLTVL.

This clonotype came up a few times. CDR3: CATSEPDRERSYEQYF. The CDR3 DNA follows: TGTGCCACCAGTGAGCCCGACAGGGAAAGGTCCTACGAGCAGTACTTC. V is TRBV24-1 and J is TRBJ2-7; 7 nucleotides match TRBD1. J was trimmed by 1 base and V by 4 bases; bases with no gene match: 9. This CDR3 is 16 amino acids long. Germline values: CDR1 KGHDR, CDR2 SFDVKD.

This clonotype showed up just once. The rearrangement joins TRBV7-2 to TRBJ1-2; the match to TRBD1 covers 7 bases. J was trimmed by 4 bases and V by 4 bases; bases with no gene match: 9. The length of the CDR3 is 15 residues. From germline, CDR1 is SGHTA and CDR2 FQGNSA. CDR3 nucleotides: TGTGCCAGCAGCTACCTACCGGGACAGATCTATGGCTACACCTTC. It encodes CASSYLPGQIYGYTF.

The table lists this clonotype with many counts. The rearrangement uses TRBV7-2 and TRBJ1-2, with D possibly TRBD1 on 5 matching bases. Trimming cost V 0 bases and J 8 bases, with 13 bases left between them. The germline V gene encodes CDR1 SGHTA and CDR2 FQGNSA. The CDR3 has 14 residues. This CDR3 reads CASSLAQGSEGYTF. The CDR3 DNA follows: TGTGCCAGCAGCTTAGCTCAGGGCTCGGAAGGCTACACCTTC.

This chain joins TRBV7-9 and TRBJ1-2, with D unresolved. This CDR3 has 12 amino acids. V was trimmed by 5 bases and J by 10 bases, leaving 14 bases between them. The germline gives CDR1 SEHNR, CDR2 FQNEAQ (reference sequence). The CDR3 sequence is CASSRDRLDYTF. The CDR3 bases are TGTGCCAGCAGCCGGGATCGCCTGGACTACACCTTC. The full variable domain, rest sourced from reference TRBV7-9 and TRBJ1-2, is DTGVSQNPRHKITKRGQNVTFRCDPISEHNRLYWYRQTLGQGPEFLTYFQNEAQLEKSRLLSDRFSAERPKGSFSTLEIQRTEQGDSAMYLCASSRDRLDYTFGSGTRLTVV.

The rearrangement uses TRBV20-1 and TRBJ2-1; TRBD2 aligns across 9 bases. Germline V lookup: CDR1 DFQATT, CDR2 SNEGSKA (reference sequence). CDR3 size: 15 residues. The trim removed 6 bases at V and 3 bases at J, leaving 9 bases unmatched. CDR3 sequence: CSAPPSGTNYNEQFF. In DNA, the CDR3 is TGCAGTGCCCCGCCTAGCGGGACTAACTACAATGAGCAGTTCTTC.

This clonotype occurred many times. CDR3 sequence reads: CASSPTGKGGNQPQHF. The CDR3 DNA reads TGTGCCAGCAGCCCGACAGGGAAGGGTGGCAATCAGCCCCAGCATTTT. V and J are TRBV12-3 or TRBV12-4 and TRBJ1-5; 7 nucleotides align to TRBD1. This CDR3 region has 16 residues. V was pared by 6 bases and J by 2 bases, with 10 bases of the junction left unmatched.

This clonotype has at least ten counts. The rearrangement uses TRBV2 and TRBJ2-5; D remains unclear. The CDR3 contains 14 residues. Deletions cut 3 bases from V and 4 bases from J, with 12 bases between. Germline CDR1 SNHLY, CDR2 FYNNEI. CDR3 amino acids: CASSEIPPPETQYF. CDR3 in DNA: TGTGCCAGCAGTGAGATCCCACCACCAGAGACCCAGTACTTC.

Only a few counts were recorded for this clonotype. The chain links TRBV6-1 to TRBJ1-3; tentative D call: TRBD1 (6 bases). This CDR3 has 12 residues. The germline V gene encodes CDR1 MNHNS and CDR2 SASEGT. Trimming took off 5 bases at V and 7 bases at J, with 9 bases between the two ends. In DNA form, the CDR3 reads TGTGCCAGCAGTCTTCAGGGGAACACCATATATTTT. Protein product: CASSLQGNTIYF.

The table lists this clonotype with many counts. The chain uses TRBV7-2 and TRBJ2-7; TRBD2 matches at 8 bases. The CDR3 spans 16 residues. V was clipped by 0 bases and J by 2 bases; unmatched bases: 6. The germline CDR1 and CDR2 sequences are SGHTA and FQGNSA. CDR3 nucleotides: TGTGCCAGCAGCTTAGCCCCCCCGGGAGGGCCCTACGAGCAGTACTTC. It yields the protein CASSLAPPGGPYEQYF.

This clonotype appeared a single time. The chain recombines TRBV7-9 with TRBJ1-6; 7 bases map to TRBD1. CDR1 SEHNR and CDR2 FQNEAQ come from the germline V gene (reference sequence). V trimming: 5 bases; J trimming: 7 bases; junction bases outside the gene matches: 2. The CDR3 is 13 residues long. CDR3 coding DNA: TGTGCCAGCAGCCTACAGGGGAATTCACCCCTCCACTTT. Translating it yields CASSLQGNSPLHF.

The genes are TRBV7-2 and TRBJ1-5, with D maybe TRBD1 (5 bases). Per germline, CDR1 SGHTA and CDR2 FQGNSA. Trimming left V 1 base short and J 5 bases short, with 12 bases between. The CDR3 consists of 15 residues. CDR3 amino acids: CASSLVSRVYQPQHF. In DNA, the CDR3 is TGTGCCAGCAGCTTAGTAAGCAGGGTATATCAGCCCCAGCATTTT.

This clonotype was counted many times. The CDR3 region has the DNA TGTGCCAGCAGTGAAGCTTCGGGGGGCTATGAGACCCAGTACTTC. Its protein product is CASSEASGGYETQYF. This chain links TRBV6-1 with TRBJ2-5; weak D call: TRBD2 (7 bases). CDR1 is MNHNS and CDR2 is SASEGT in the germline V gene. Trimming took off 0 bases at V and 5 bases at J, with 13 bases between the two ends. CDR3 size: 15 residues.

This clonotype has at least ten counts. This chain uses TRBV20-1 with TRBJ2-7; TRBD2 matches at 8 bases. The V segment lost 0 bases and the J segment 3 bases; nucleotides outside the gene matches: 4. Germline CDR1 reads DFQATT; CDR2 reads SNEGSKA (reference sequence). This CDR3 has 14 amino acids. This chain's CDR3 is CSAREEREFYEQYF. CDR3 coding DNA: TGCAGTGCTAGAGAGGAGCGGGAGTTCTACGAGCAGTACTTC.

This chain joins TRBV9 and TRBJ2-7; 12 bases match TRBD2. The junction had 10 bases not matched to a gene; V was cut back by 10 bases and J by 5 bases. The CDR3 covers 14 residues. CDR1 and CDR2 (germline): SGDLS, YYNGEE. In DNA, the CDR3 is TGTGCCTGGAGGGCTAGCGGGAGGGTAAACGAGCAGTACTTC. Protein sequence: CAWRASGRVNEQYF. Combining the CDR3 with reference TRBV9 and TRBJ2-7 gives the whole variable domain DSGVTQTPKHLITATGQRVTLRCSPRSGDLSVYWYQQSLDQGLQFLIQYYNGEERAKGNILERFSAQQFPDLHSELNLSSLELGDSALYFCAWRASGRVNEQYFGPGTRLTVT.

In its sample, this clonotype was seen many times. The chain employs TRBV28 and TRBJ1-1; a possible D gene is TRBD1 (5 bases). Germline-derived CDR1 and CDR2 are MDHEN and SYDVKM. The CDR3 runs 15 residues. The germline V and J ends were trimmed by 6 bases and 0 bases, with 14 bases remaining between them. CDR3 sequence reads: CASSHTGTVNTEAFF. CDR3 DNA sequence: TGTGCCAGCAGCCACACCGGGACGGTGAACACTGAAGCTTTCTTT.

The chain links TRBV4-3 to TRBJ1-2, with TRBD1 identical over 8 bases. J was trimmed by 5 bases and V by 1 base; bases with no gene match: 12. This CDR3 spans 17 amino acids. Germline CDR1 and CDR2: LGHNA and YSLEER. CDR3 amino acids: CASSQGLRDRYSYGYTF. CDR3 bases: TGCGCCAGCAGCCAAGGTTTAAGGGACAGGTATTCTTATGGCTACACCTTC.

The sample holds one count of this clonotype. J is TRBJ2-5 and V is TRBV4-1, with D perhaps matching TRBD1 (6 bases). The CDR3 totals 18 residues. Germline V CDR1 and CDR2: MGHRA, YSYEKL. Trimming took off 4 bases at V and 7 bases at J, with 28 bases between the two ends. DNA for the CDR3: TGCGCCAGCAGCCTAAATCAAGGGGGAGAGTGGGCCCAGGTGACCCAGTACTTC. It translates to CASSLNQGGEWAQVTQYF.

This clonotype was observed many times. The V call is TRBV28, the J call TRBJ2-1, with 8 bases identical to TRBD2. From germline, CDR1 is MDHEN and CDR2 SYDVKM. With 2 bases clipped from V and 8 bases from J, the junction kept 8 bases outside the gene matches. There are 15 residues in the CDR3. CDR3 sequence reads: CASSLLGLAVHEQFF. DNA for the CDR3: TGTGCCAGCAGTTTACTCGGACTAGCAGTCCATGAGCAGTTCTTC.

The V call is TRBV7-3, the J call TRBJ2-1, with D possibly being TRBD2 (5 bases). The germline gives CDR1 SGHTA, CDR2 FQGTGA. The CDR3 has 16 amino acids. Trimming stripped 4 bases from V and 4 bases from J, with 17 bases between. CDR3 sequence: CASSSFVGEKYNEQFF. Written as DNA, the CDR3 is TGTGCCAGCAGCTCCTTTGTCGGGGAAAAATACAATGAGCAGTTCTTC.

This chain joins TRBV20-1 and TRBJ1-2; TRBD1 aligns across 7 bases. The germline V gene has CDR1 DFQATT and CDR2 SNEGSKA (reference sequence). With V trimmed by 3 bases and J by 3 bases, 4 bases remained unmatched. The CDR3 totals 13 residues. For the CDR3, the DNA is TGCAGTGCTAGGCGGACAGGCGACTATGGCTACACCTTC. Residues: CSARRTGDYGYTF.

This clonotype was seen many times. The chain uses TRBV7-2 and TRBJ1-4, with a weak D call TRBD1 (6 bases). This CDR3 spans 15 amino acids. From germline, CDR1 is SGHTA and CDR2 FQGNSA. Trimming cost V 6 bases and J 0 bases, with 11 bases left between them. CDR3 protein: CASRHRGATNEKLFF. CDR3 in DNA: TGTGCCAGCAGGCATAGGGGGGCAACTAATGAAAAACTGTTTTTT. The full variable domain, completed using reference TRBV7-2 and TRBJ1-4, is GAGVSQSPSNKVTEKGKDVELRCDPISGHTALYWYRQSLGQGLEFLIYFQGNSAPDKSGLPSDRFSAERTGGSVSTLTIQRTQQEDSAVYLCASRHRGATNEKLFFGSGTQLSVL.

This sequence joins TRBV11-2 and TRBJ1-1, with D tentatively TRBD1 (6 bases). Trimming pared 5 bases from V and 2 bases from J, leaving 12 bases between. In germline, CDR1 is SGHAT, CDR2 FQNNGV. This CDR3 contains 14 residues. The chain's CDR3 is CASSRRTANTEAFF. The CDR3 region has the DNA TGTGCCAGCAGCCGGCGGACAGCTAACACTGAAGCTTTCTTT.

This clonotype was counted only a few times. V usage is TRBV7-2 and J usage is TRBJ2-7, with a possible D match to TRBD2 (5 bases). Germline CDR1 and CDR2: SGHTA and FQGNSA. The length of the CDR3 is 15 residues. Trimming took 1 base from V and 2 from J, leaving 12 bases between them. The CDR3 sequence: CASSLVPDGTYEQYF. CDR3 DNA: TGTGCCAGCAGCTTAGTACCAGACGGGACCTACGAGCAGTACTTC.

The chain recombines TRBV12-3 or TRBV12-4 with TRBJ2-2; D gene unclear. The CDR3 length is 16 residues. The germline V and J ends were trimmed by 3 bases and 1 base, with 12 bases remaining between them. The CDR3, as DNA: TGTGCCAGCAGTTTTATCCGGCCTGGGAACACCGGGGAGCTGTTTTTT. Its translation: CASSFIRPGNTGELFF.